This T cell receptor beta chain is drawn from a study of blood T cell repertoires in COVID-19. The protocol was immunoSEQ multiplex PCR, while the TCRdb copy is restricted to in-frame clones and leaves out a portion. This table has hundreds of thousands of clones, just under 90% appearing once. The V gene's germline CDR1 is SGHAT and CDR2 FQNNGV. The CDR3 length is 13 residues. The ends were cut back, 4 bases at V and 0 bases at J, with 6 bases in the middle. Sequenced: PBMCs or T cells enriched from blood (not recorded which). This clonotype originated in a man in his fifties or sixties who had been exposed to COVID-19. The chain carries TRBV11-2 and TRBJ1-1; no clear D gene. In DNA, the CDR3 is TGTGCCAGCAGCTCCAACATGAACACTGAAGCTTTCTTT. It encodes CASSSNMNTEAFF.